The 31 T cell receptor beta chains reported below all come from one sample, sequenced in a study of shared clonotypes between healthy human individuals. Naive CD8 cells comprised CD45RO-negative, CCR7-positively selected cells, excluding terminally differentiated effector memory CD45RA+ cells. Only in-frame clones appear in the TCRdb table, and some are missing; sequencing was by immunoSEQ multiplex PCR. Of approximately 720,000 clones listed, around 92% are singletons. What was sequenced was naive CD8+ T cells sorted from blood. The source of these receptors is a man aged 25 to 45 in good health.

For this clone: The same CDR3 arises from other DNA sequences in this sample as well. The rearrangement links TRBV28 to TRBJ2-7, with D uncertain. The CDR3 has 11 amino acids. V gave up 2 bases and J gave up 7 bases, with 6 bases separating them. CDR1 MDHEN and CDR2 SYDVKM come from the germline V gene. The CDR3 nucleotides read TGTGCCAGCAGTTTAAGTAGGGAGCAGTACTTC. This gives the protein CASSLSREQYF.

This clone has only one observation. The rearrangement uses TRBV10-2 and TRBJ2-1; D is perhaps TRBD2 (6 bases). Trimming took 5 bases from V and 7 from J, leaving 18 bases between them. CDR1 and CDR2 from the germline V gene are WSHSY and SAAADI. There are 15 residues in the CDR3. The CDR3 loop reads CASSWLSGRENEQFF. The CDR3 region has the DNA TGCGCCAGCAGTTGGCTTAGCGGCCGCGAGAATGAGCAGTTCTTC.

The chain employs TRBV28 and TRBJ1-4; 8 nucleotides line up with TRBD1. The CDR3 is 16 amino acids. Germline loops: CDR1 MDHEN, CDR2 SYDVKM. Trimming cost V 1 base and J 8 bases; bases outside gene matches: 9. The CDR3 DNA follows: TGTGCCAGCAGTTTATTCGGACAGGGCTACGAAGAAAAACTGTTTTTT. It codes for CASSLFGQGYEEKLFF. The full variable domain, rest sourced from reference TRBV28 and TRBJ1-4, is DVKVTQSSRYLVKRTGEKVFLECVQDMDHENMFWYRQDPGLGLRLIYFSYDVKMKEKGDIPEGYSVSREKKERFSLILESASTNQTSMYLCASSLFGQGYEEKLFFGSGTQLSVL.

The rearrangement joins TRBV4-3 to TRBJ2-1; no clear D. V was pared by 0 bases and J by 4 bases, with 13 bases between. Germline CDR1 is LGHNA and CDR2 is YSLEER. CDR3 length: 16 residues. CDR3 in amino acids: CASSQDRADTYNEQFF. DNA for the CDR3: TGCGCCAGCAGCCAAGATCGGGCAGATACATACAATGAGCAGTTCTTC.

The chain links TRBV29-1 to TRBJ2-7; TRBD2 matches at 12 bases. The CDR3 has 15 residues. CDR1 and CDR2 from the germline V gene are SQVTM and ANQGSEA. The V segment lost 2 bases and the J segment 3 bases; nucleotides outside the gene matches: 5. The CDR3 loop is CSVEYGTSGRYEQYF. The CDR3, as DNA: TGCAGCGTTGAATACGGGACTAGCGGGCGCTACGAGCAGTACTTC.

With respect to this clone: The sample has other DNA sequences that encode this CDR3 too. This sequence joins TRBV4-1 and TRBJ2-1; no clear D. The CDR3 runs 16 residues. With 0 bases removed from V and 0 bases from J, the gap between germline ends came to 9 bases. The V gene's germline CDR1 is MGHRA and CDR2 YSYEKL. In nucleotides, the CDR3 is TGCGCCAGCAGCCAAGAAGGATCTTCCTCCTACAATGAGCAGTTCTTC. It specifies CASSQEGSSSYNEQFF.

This rearrangement joins TRBV10-1 to TRBJ2-1, with D tentatively TRBD2 (7 bases). V dropped 10 bases and J dropped 4 bases, with 32 bases sitting between them. The CDR3 totals 19 residues. The germline V gene has CDR1 WNHNN and CDR2 SYGVQD (reference sequence). CDR3 sequence (DNA): TGCGCCACCCCTTCAACACTAGGAGACAGGCGGGAGTCGTACAATGAGCAGTTCTTC. Protein product: CATPSTLGDRRESYNEQFF.

CDR3 sequence (DNA): TGCGCCAGCAGCTGGACGACTAGCGGGACGGACTACGAGCAGTACTTC. Its translation is CASSWTTSGTDYEQYF. The gene calls are TRBV5-1 and TRBJ2-7; 11 nucleotides agree with TRBD2. Germline CDR1 and CDR2: SGHRS and YFSETQ. The CDR3 sequence is 16 residues long. V trimming: 3 bases; J trimming: 3 bases; junction bases outside the gene matches: 8. The full variable domain, rest sourced from reference TRBV5-1 and TRBJ2-7, is KAGVTQTPRYLIKTRGQQVTLSCSPISGHRSVSWYQQTPGQGLQFLFEYFSETQRNKGNFPGRFSGRQFSNSRSEMNVSTLELGDSALYLCASSWTTSGTDYEQYFGPGTRLTVT.

V usage is TRBV7-8 and J usage is TRBJ2-1; 13 bases are shared with TRBD2. CDR3 length: 17 residues. The V gene end was trimmed by 4 bases and the J gene end by 8 bases; junction bases not matched to a gene: 11. Germline V gene lookup returns CDR1 SGHVS and CDR2 FQNEAQ. CDR3 nucleotide sequence: TGTGCCAGCAGCTCTTCCGGGACTAGCGGGATTTTGGATGAGCAGTTCTTC. Encoded protein: CASSSSGTSGILDEQFF.

V is TRBV28 and J is TRBJ2-5, with D maybe TRBD2 (5 bases). Trimming cost V 4 bases and J 2 bases, with 8 bases left between them. Germline CDR1 and CDR2: MDHEN and SYDVKM. The CDR3 totals 13 residues. The CDR3 DNA is TGTGCCAGCAGTTCAAGGACTCAAGAGACCCAGTACTTC. Residues: CASSSRTQETQYF.

This chain connects TRBV15 to TRBJ1-4, with 7 bases identical to TRBD1. In germline, CDR1 is LNHNV, CDR2 YYDKDF (reference sequence). The CDR3 has 16 residues. V lost 3 bases and J lost 0; bases outside the gene matches: 4. The CDR3 here is CATSSTGDSTNEKLFF. The CDR3 DNA reads as TGTGCCACCAGCAGCACAGGGGATTCAACTAATGAAAAACTGTTTTTT.

The chain has TRBV14 and TRBJ2-7; TRBD2 matches at 8 bases. J was trimmed by 5 bases and V by 4 bases; bases with no gene match: 19. The CDR3 totals 18 residues. CDR1 and CDR2 from the germline V gene are SGHDN and FVKESK. As DNA, the CDR3 is TGTGCCAGCAGCCGAACTATAGGTAGCGGGACGCCCCTGAACGAGCAGTACTTC. Protein product: CASSRTIGSGTPLNEQYF.

The chain has TRBV9 and TRBJ2-7; 7 nucleotides line up with TRBD1. Germline V gene lookup returns CDR1 SGDLS and CDR2 YYNGEE. Trimming cost V 3 bases and J 4 bases; bases outside gene matches: 10. The CDR3 covers 15 residues. The CDR3 reads CASSARTGEEYEQYF. The CDR3 DNA reads as TGTGCCAGCAGCGCAAGGACAGGTGAGGAGTACGAGCAGTACTTC.

J is TRBJ2-7 and V is TRBV27, with TRBD1 matching over 10 bases. Unmatched junction bases numbered 4, after V lost 4 bases and J lost 1 base. The CDR3 has 15 amino acids. The germline CDR1 and CDR2 sequences are MNHEY and SMNVEV (reference sequence). The CDR3 region has the DNA TGTGCCAGCAGTTGGGGACAGGGGACTTCCTACGAGCAGTACTTC. It translates to CASSWGQGTSYEQYF.

In this sample, this clone turned up once. The chain uses TRBV2 and TRBJ2-2, with D unresolved. Trimming removed 8 bases at V and 0 bases at J, with 7 bases between. CDR1 is SNHLY and CDR2 is FYNNEI in the germline V gene. CDR3 length: 13 amino acids. The CDR3 spells CASLISNTGELFF. CDR3 sequence (DNA): TGTGCCAGCTTGATCTCGAACACCGGGGAGCTGTTTTTT.

V is TRBV9 and J is TRBJ1-2, with no clear D. V lost 0 bases, J lost 3 bases, and 9 bases lay in between. The length of the CDR3 is 14 residues. Germline assignment: CDR1 SGDLS and CDR2 YYNGEE. The DNA of the CDR3 is TGTGCCAGCAGCGTAGGAGGGCAGTACTATGGCTACACCTTC. It is translated as CASSVGGQYYGYTF. Filled out from reference TRBV9 and TRBJ1-2, the complete variable domain reads DSGVTQTPKHLITATGQRVTLRCSPRSGDLSVYWYQQSLDQGLQFLIQYYNGEERAKGNILERFSAQQFPDLHSELNLSSLELGDSALYFCASSVGGQYYGYTFGSGTRLTVV.

The V call is TRBV6-5, the J call TRBJ2-4; D is perhaps TRBD2 (5 bases). The germline V gene encodes CDR1 MNHEY and CDR2 SVGAGI. The CDR3 contains 14 residues. V gave up 6 bases and J gave up 6 bases, with 15 bases separating them. CDR3 residues: CASSPGLELNIQYF. In nucleotides, the CDR3 is TGTGCCAGCAGCCCGGGGTTGGAGTTAAACATTCAGTACTTC.

With respect to this clone: The sample holds other DNA sequences that translate to the same CDR3. V usage is TRBV5-4 and J usage is TRBJ2-6, with D possibly being TRBD2 (5 bases). The germline V and J ends were trimmed by 1 base and 2 bases, with 7 bases remaining between them. Germline V lookup: CDR1 SGHNT, CDR2 YYREEE (reference sequence). The CDR3 sequence is 15 residues long. CDR3 in amino acids: CASSLTGAGANVLTF. The CDR3 coding sequence is TGTGCCAGCAGCTTGACCGGGGCTGGGGCCAACGTCCTGACTTTC.

The chain has TRBV19 and TRBJ2-7; D could derive from TRBD1 or TRBD2 (6 bases each). With 6 bases removed from V and 3 bases from J, the gap between germline ends came to 21 bases. The CDR3 consists of 16 residues. Germline assignment: CDR1 LNHDA and CDR2 SQIVND (reference sequence). This CDR3 reads CASSLTGAPDFYEQYF. Here the CDR3 DNA reads TGTGCCAGTAGCCTCACGGGGGCCCCTGATTTCTACGAGCAGTACTTC.

The rearrangement links TRBV4-3 to TRBJ2-7; D ambiguous. Trimming left V 1 base short and J 5 bases short, with 12 bases between. The CDR3 sequence is 14 residues long. The germline gives CDR1 LGHNA, CDR2 YSLEER. CDR3 sequence: CASSQALTLDEQYF. The CDR3, as DNA: TGCGCCAGCAGCCAAGCCCTAACTCTAGACGAGCAGTACTTC.

The V gene is TRBV28, the J gene TRBJ2-1, with 8 bases fitting TRBD2. CDR1 and CDR2 from the germline V gene are MDHEN and SYDVKM. The V segment lost 6 bases and the J segment 0 bases; nucleotides outside the gene matches: 7. This CDR3 is 16 amino acids long. The CDR3 region has the DNA TGTGCCAGCAGACCGCCGGGACTAGGCTCCTACAATGAGCAGTTCTTC. Protein sequence: CASRPPGLGSYNEQFF.

The chain links TRBV15 to TRBJ2-3; D ambiguous. Trimming took off 4 bases at V and 2 bases at J, with 7 bases between the two ends. The CDR3 contains 13 residues. Per germline, CDR1 LNHNV and CDR2 YYDKDF (reference sequence). CDR3 in amino acids: CATSMSDTDTQYF. The CDR3 nucleotides are TGTGCCACCAGCATGAGTGACACAGATACGCAGTATTTT.

V and J are TRBV7-9 and TRBJ1-4; TRBD1 aligns across 7 bases. Germline V gene lookup returns CDR1 SEHNR and CDR2 FQNEAQ (reference sequence). The CDR3 is 13 residues long. The V and J ends lost 9 bases and 5 bases, in that order; junction bases with no gene match: 6. CDR3 protein: CASKGAINEKLFF. Here the CDR3 DNA reads TGTGCCAGTAAGGGGGCCATAAATGAAAAACTGTTTTTT.

The rearrangement links TRBV7-2 to TRBJ2-2; no definite D call. V dropped 1 base and J dropped 3 bases, with 3 bases sitting between them. The CDR3 runs to 13 residues. From germline, CDR1 is SGHTA and CDR2 FQGNSA. The CDR3 bases are TGTGCCAGCAGCTTAGTCCACACCGGGGAGCTGTTTTTT. Amino acid sequence: CASSLVHTGELFF.

This CDR3 is CSVVDSNEQYF. As DNA, the CDR3 is TGCAGCGTGGTTGACTCAAACGAGCAGTACTTC. The chain couples TRBV29-1 to TRBJ2-7; D ambiguous. CDR1 SQVTM and CDR2 ANQGSEA come from the germline V gene. Between the trimmed V and J ends, which lost 6 bases and 5 bases, there was a span of 11 bases. This CDR3 is 11 amino acids long.

This clone was seen only once. The chain couples TRBV25-1 to TRBJ2-1; D is ambiguous. V was shortened by 2 bases and J by 6 bases, with 8 bases between the two germline ends. The germline V gene encodes CDR1 MGHDK and CDR2 SYGVNS. This CDR3 is built from 13 residues. CDR3 amino acids: CASSEGSGNEQFF. DNA of the CDR3: TGTGCCAGCAGTGAAGGAAGTGGCAATGAGCAGTTCTTC.

The chain has TRBV9 and TRBJ2-1; possibly TRBD2 for D (5 bases). Germline V lookup: CDR1 SGDLS, CDR2 YYNGEE. V was pared by 0 bases and J by 3 bases, with 7 bases between. The CDR3 is 14 amino acids. CDR3 protein: CASSVAGYYNEQFF. In DNA form, the CDR3 reads TGTGCCAGCAGCGTAGCGGGGTACTACAATGAGCAGTTCTTC.

The chain uses TRBV11-2 and TRBJ2-7; maybe TRBD2 (6 bases). This CDR3 contains 15 residues. Per germline, CDR1 SGHAT and CDR2 FQNNGV. V dropped 3 bases and J dropped 3 bases, with 15 bases sitting between them. The DNA of the CDR3 is TGTGCCAGCAGCTTTTGGCAGGGACTCAGCTACGAGCAGTACTTC. It translates to CASSFWQGLSYEQYF.

The chain couples TRBV2 to TRBJ2-3, with unresolved D. The length of the CDR3 is 15 residues. Germline loops: CDR1 SNHLY, CDR2 FYNNEI. V gave up 0 bases and J gave up 6 bases, with 13 bases separating them. The CDR3 region is CASSEASTSYDTQYF. The CDR3, as DNA: TGTGCCAGCAGTGAAGCTAGCACGTCCTATGATACGCAGTATTTT.

The chain uses TRBV11-2 and TRBJ2-1; no clear D gene. V was trimmed by 0 bases and J by 5 bases, leaving 14 bases between them. Germline lookup yields CDR1 SGHAT and CDR2 FQNNGV. CDR3 length equals 16 residues. As DNA, the CDR3 is TGTGCCAGCAGCTTAGAGGGCTCGCTCGGAGACAATGAGCAGTTCTTC. It is translated as CASSLEGSLGDNEQFF.

The rearrangement uses TRBV5-5 and TRBJ2-7; D not certain. The CDR3 extends over 16 amino acids. Per germline, CDR1 SGHKS and CDR2 YYEKEE (reference sequence). V dropped 0 bases and J dropped 0 bases, with 13 bases sitting between them. CDR3 region: CASSLEFQTFSYEQYF. CDR3 in DNA: TGTGCCAGCAGCTTGGAGTTCCAGACTTTCTCCTACGAGCAGTACTTC. The entire variable domain, with the rest obtained from reference TRBV5-5 and TRBJ2-7, is as follows: DAGVTQSPTHLIKTRGQQVTLRCSPISGHKSVSWYQQVLGQGPQFIFQYYEKEERGRGNFPDRFSARQFPNYSSELNVNALLLGDSALYLCASSLEFQTFSYEQYFGPGTRLTVT.